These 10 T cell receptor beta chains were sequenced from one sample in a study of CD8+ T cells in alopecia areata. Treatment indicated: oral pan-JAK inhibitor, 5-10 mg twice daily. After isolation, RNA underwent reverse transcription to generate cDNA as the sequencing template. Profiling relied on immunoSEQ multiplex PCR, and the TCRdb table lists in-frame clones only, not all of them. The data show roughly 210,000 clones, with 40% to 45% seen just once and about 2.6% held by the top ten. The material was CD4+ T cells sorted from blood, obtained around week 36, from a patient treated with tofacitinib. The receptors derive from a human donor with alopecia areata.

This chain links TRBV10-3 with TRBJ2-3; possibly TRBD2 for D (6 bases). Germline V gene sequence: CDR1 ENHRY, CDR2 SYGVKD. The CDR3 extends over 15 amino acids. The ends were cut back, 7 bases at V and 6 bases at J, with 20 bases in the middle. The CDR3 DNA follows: TGTGCCATCAACCACCGGGACTCGGTATTTGATACGCAGTATTTT. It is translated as CAINHRDSVFDTQYF.

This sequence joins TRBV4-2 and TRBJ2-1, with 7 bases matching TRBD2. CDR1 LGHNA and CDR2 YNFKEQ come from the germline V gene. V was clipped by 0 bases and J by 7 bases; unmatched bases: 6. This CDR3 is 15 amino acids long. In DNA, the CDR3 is TGTGCCAGCAGCCAAGAGTGGGCGGGAGTAAATGAGCAGTTCTTC. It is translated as CASSQEWAGVNEQFF.

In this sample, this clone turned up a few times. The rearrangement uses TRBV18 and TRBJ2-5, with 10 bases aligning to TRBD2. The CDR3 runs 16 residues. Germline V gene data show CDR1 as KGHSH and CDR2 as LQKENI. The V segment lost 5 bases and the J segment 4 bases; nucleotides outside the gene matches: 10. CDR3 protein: CASSSQLAGVRETQYF. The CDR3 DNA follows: TGTGCCAGCTCATCGCAGCTAGCGGGAGTAAGAGAGACCCAGTACTTC.

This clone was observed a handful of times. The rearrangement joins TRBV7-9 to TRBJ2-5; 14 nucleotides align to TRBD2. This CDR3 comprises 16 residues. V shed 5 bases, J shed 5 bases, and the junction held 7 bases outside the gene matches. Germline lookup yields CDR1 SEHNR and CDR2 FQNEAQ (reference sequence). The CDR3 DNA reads TGTGCCAGCAGCCTGGGACTAGCGGGAGACGTGGAGACCCAGTACTTC. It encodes CASSLGLAGDVETQYF. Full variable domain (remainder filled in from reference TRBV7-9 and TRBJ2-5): DTGVSQNPRHKITKRGQNVTFRCDPISEHNRLYWYRQTLGQGPEFLTYFQNEAQLEKSRLLSDRFSAERPKGSFSTLEIQRTEQGDSAMYLCASSLGLAGDVETQYFGPGTRLLVL.

The CDR3 sequence: CASSFLAANEQYF. CDR3 DNA: TGTGCCAGCAGTTTTTTAGCGGCTAACGAGCAGTACTTC. This chain links TRBV27 with TRBJ2-7; perhaps TRBD2 as D (6 bases). The CDR3 spans 13 residues. V dropped 3 bases and J dropped 5 bases, with 11 bases sitting between them. The germline V gene has CDR1 MNHEY and CDR2 SMNVEV (reference sequence).

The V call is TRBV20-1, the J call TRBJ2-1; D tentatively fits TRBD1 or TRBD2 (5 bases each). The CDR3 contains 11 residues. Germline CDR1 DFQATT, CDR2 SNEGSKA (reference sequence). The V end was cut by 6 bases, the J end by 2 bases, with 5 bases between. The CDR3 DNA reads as TGCAGTGCGGGGGCCTACAATGAGCAGTTCTTC. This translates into CSAGAYNEQFF.

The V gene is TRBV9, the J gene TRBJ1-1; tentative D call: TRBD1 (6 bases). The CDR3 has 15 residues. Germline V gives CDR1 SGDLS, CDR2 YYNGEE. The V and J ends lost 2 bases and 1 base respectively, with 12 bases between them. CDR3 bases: TGTGCCAGCAGCGTGGGGCAGGGGACGAACACTGAAGCTTTCTTT. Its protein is CASSVGQGTNTEAFF.

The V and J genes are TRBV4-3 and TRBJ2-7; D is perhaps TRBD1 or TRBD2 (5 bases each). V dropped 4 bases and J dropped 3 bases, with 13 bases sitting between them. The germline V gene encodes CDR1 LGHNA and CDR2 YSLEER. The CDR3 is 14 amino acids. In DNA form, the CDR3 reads TGCGCCAGCAGCCGGGGGAGCGGAAGCTACGAGCAGTACTTC. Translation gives CASSRGSGSYEQYF.

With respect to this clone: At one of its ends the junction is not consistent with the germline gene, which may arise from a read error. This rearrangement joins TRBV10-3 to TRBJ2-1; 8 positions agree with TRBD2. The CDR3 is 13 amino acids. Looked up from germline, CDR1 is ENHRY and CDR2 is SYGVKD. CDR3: CAISGLAANGQFF. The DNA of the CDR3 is TGTGCCATTTCTGGACTAGCCGCCAATGGGCAGTTCTTC.

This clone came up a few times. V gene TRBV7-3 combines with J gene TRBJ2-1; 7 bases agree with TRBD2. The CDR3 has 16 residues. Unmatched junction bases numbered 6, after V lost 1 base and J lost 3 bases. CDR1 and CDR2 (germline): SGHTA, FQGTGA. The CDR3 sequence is CASSLRAGAGYNEQFF. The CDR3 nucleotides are TGTGCCAGCAGCTTAAGGGCGGGAGCGGGCTACAATGAGCAGTTCTTC.